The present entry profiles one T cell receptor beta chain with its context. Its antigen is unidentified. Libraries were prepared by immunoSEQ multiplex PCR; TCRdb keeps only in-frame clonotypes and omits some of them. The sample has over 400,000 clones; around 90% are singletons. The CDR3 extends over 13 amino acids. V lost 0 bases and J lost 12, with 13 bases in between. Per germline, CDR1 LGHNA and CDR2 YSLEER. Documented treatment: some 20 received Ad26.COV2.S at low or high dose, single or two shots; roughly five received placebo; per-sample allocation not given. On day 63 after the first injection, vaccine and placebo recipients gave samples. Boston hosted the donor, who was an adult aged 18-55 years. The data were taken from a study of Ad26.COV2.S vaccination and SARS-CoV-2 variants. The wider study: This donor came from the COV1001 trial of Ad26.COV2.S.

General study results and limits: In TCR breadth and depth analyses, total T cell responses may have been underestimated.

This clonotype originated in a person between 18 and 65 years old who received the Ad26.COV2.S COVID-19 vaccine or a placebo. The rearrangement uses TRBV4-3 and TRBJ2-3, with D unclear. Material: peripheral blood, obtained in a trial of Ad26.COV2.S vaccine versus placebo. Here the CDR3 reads CASSQEFESNQYF. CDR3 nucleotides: TGCGCCAGCAGCCAAGAATTTGAAAGTAATCAGTATTTT.